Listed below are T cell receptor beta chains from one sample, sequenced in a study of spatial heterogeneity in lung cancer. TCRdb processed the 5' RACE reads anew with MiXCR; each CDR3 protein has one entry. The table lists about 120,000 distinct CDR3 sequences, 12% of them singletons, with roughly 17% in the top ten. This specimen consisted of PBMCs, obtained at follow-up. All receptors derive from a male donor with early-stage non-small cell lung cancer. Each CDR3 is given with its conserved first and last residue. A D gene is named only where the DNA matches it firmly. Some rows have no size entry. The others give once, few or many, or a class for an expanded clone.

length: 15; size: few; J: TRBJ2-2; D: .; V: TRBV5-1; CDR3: CASSLRQDNTGELFF; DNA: TGCGCCAGCAGCTTGCGACAGGATAACACCGGGGAGCTGTTTTTT
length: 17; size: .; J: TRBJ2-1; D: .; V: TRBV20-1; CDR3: CSARIAGAVLSYNEQFF; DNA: TGCAGTGCTAGAATTGCGGGGGCTGTGTTATCCTACAATGAGCAGTTCTTC
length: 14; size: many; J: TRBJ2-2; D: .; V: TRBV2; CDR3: CASSRDTNTGELFF; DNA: TGTGCCAGCAGCCGAGATACGAACACCGGGGAGCTGTTTTTT
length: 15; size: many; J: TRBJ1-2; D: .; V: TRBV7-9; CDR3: CASSPRQVSSYGYTF; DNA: TGTGCCAGCAGCCCACGACAGGTCTCGTCCTATGGCTACACCTTC
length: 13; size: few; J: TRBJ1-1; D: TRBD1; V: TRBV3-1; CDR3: CASSQAGGTEAFF; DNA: TGTGCCAGCAGCCAGGCAGGGGGCACTGAAGCTTTCTTT
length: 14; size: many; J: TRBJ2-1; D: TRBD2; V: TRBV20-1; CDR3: CSAGTSGGYNEQFF; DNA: TGCAGTGCCGGGACTAGCGGGGGATACAATGAGCAGTTCTTC
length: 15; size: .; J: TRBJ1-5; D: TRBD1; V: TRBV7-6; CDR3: CASSPRGTGFQPQHF; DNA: TGTGCCAGCAGCCCCAGGGGGACAGGGTTCCAGCCCCAGCATTTT
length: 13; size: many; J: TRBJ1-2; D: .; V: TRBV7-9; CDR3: CASSSSRFYGYTF; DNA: TGTGCCAGCAGCTCTAGCAGGTTCTATGGCTACACCTTC
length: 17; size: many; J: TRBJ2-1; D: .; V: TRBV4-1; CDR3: CASSPRAAGSSYNEQFF; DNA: TGCGCCAGCAGCCCTCGAGCGGCAGGGAGTTCCTACAATGAGCAGTTCTTC
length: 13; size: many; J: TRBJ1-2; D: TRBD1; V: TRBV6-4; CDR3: CASSGDRNYGYTF; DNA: TGTGCCAGCAGTGGGGACAGGAACTATGGCTACACCTTC
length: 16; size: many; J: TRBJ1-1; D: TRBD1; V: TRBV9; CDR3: CASSVGGGRGNTEAFF; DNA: TGTGCCAGCAGCGTAGGAGGGGGCCGGGGGAACACTGAAGCTTTCTTT
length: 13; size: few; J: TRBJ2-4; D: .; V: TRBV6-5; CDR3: CASRAPGANIQYF; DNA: TGTGCCAGCAGAGCGCCGGGGGCAAACATTCAGTACTTC
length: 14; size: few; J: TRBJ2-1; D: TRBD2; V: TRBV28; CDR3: CASSAGLAGYEQFF; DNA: TGTGCCAGCAGTGCGGGACTAGCGGGCTATGAGCAGTTCTTC
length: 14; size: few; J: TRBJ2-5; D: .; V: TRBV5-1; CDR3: CASSLGGAQETQYF; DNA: TGCGCCAGCAGCTTAGGCGGGGCCCAAGAGACCCAGTACTTC
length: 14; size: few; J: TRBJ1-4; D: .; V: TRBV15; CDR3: CATSRERMLEKLFF; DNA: TGTGCCACCAGCAGAGAGCGGATGCTTGAAAAACTGTTTTTT
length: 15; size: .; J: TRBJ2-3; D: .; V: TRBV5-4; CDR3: CASSLPASSTDTQYF; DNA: TGTGCCAGCAGCTTACCGGCCTCTAGCACAGATACGCAGTATTTT
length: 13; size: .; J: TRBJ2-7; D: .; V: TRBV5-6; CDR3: CASSFDLAYEQYF; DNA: TGTGCCAGCAGCTTCGATTTGGCCTACGAGCAGTACTTC
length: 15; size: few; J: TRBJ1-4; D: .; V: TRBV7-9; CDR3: CASSSTRREDEKLFF; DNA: TGTGCCAGCAGCAGTACGAGAAGGGAGGATGAAAAACTGTTTTTT
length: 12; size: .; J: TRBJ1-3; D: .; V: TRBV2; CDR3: CASRQEENTIYF; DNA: TGTGCCAGTAGACAGGAAGAAAACACCATATATTTT
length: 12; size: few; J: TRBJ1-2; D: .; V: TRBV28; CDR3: CASSLGYYGYTF; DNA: TGTGCCAGCAGTTTAGGGTACTATGGCTACACCTTC
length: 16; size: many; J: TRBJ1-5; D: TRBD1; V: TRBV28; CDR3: CASSSPRQGTNQPQHF; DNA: TGTGCCAGCAGTTCCCCTCGACAGGGAACTAATCAGCCCCAGCATTTT
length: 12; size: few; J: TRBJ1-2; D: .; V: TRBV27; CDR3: CASSSGYYGYTF; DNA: TGTGCCAGCAGTTCAGGGTACTATGGCTACACCTTC
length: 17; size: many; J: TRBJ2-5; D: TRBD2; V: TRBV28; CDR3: CASSSPGDNSGRKTQYF; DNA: TGTGCCAGCAGTTCCCCTGGAGATAATAGCGGGAGGAAGACCCAGTACTTC
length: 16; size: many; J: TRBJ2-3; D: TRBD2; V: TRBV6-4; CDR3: CASLPQRGPRTDTQYF; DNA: TGTGCCAGCCTGCCTCAGCGGGGGCCGCGCACAGATACGCAGTATTTT
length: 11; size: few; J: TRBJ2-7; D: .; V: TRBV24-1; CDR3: CATSDSREQYF; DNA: TGTGCCACCAGTGATTCGCGCGAGCAGTACTTC
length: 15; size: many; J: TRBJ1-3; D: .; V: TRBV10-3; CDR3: CAISEDSRYGNTIYF; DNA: TGTGCCATCAGTGAGGATAGCAGATATGGAAACACCATATATTTT
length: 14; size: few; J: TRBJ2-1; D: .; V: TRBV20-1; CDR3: CSASNLAMGHEQFF; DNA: TGCAGTGCTAGTAACCTAGCTATGGGACATGAGCAGTTCTTC
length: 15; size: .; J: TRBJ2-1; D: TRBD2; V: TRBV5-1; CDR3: CASSKLAGGRNEQFF; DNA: TGCGCCAGCAGCAAACTAGCGGGGGGGCGCAATGAGCAGTTCTTC
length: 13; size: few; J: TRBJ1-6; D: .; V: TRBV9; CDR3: CASSVRNGSPLHF; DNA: TGTGCCAGCAGCGTAAGGAATGGTTCACCCCTCCACTTT
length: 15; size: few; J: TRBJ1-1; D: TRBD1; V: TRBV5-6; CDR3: CASSSLQGLNTEAFF; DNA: TGTGCCAGCAGCTCCCTACAGGGGTTAAACACTGAAGCTTTCTTT
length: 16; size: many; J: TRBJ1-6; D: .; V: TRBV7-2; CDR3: CASSLDGFSYNSPLHF; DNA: TGTGCCAGCAGCTTAGATGGCTTCTCCTATAATTCACCCCTCCACTTT
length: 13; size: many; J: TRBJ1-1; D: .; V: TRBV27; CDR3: CASSLFEYTEAFF; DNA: TGTGCCAGCAGTTTATTTGAGTACACTGAAGCTTTCTTT
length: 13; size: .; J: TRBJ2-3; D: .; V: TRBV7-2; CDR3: CASSLYGADTQYF; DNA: TGTGCCAGCAGCTTATATGGGGCAGATACGCAGTATTTT
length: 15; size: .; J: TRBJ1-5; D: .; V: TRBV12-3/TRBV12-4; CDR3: CASSPDSWGNQPQHF; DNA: TGTGCCAGCAGTCCCGATTCGTGGGGCAATCAGCCCCAGCATTTT
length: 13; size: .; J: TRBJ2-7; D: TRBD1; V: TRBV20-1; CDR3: CSAPGQGAYEQYF; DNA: TGCAGTGCACCGGGACAGGGCGCCTACGAGCAGTACTTC
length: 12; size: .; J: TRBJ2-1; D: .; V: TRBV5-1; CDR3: CASSPIKSEQFF; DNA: TGCGCCAGCAGCCCCATAAAATCTGAGCAGTTCTTC
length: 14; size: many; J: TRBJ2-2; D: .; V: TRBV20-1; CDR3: CSARSQGYTGELFF; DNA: TGCAGTGCTAGATCCCAGGGGTACACCGGGGAGCTGTTTTTT
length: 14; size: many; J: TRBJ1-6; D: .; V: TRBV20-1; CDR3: CSAGVGPGNSPLHF; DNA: TGCAGTGCCGGAGTGGGCCCGGGCAATTCACCCCTCCACTTT
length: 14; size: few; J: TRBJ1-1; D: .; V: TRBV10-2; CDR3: CASSDGPMNTEAFF; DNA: TGCGCCAGCAGTGATGGCCCCATGAACACTGAAGCTTTCTTT
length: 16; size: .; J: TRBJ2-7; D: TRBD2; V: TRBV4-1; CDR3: CASSQASGGYSYEQYF; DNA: TGCGCCAGCAGCCAGGCAAGCGGGGGATACTCCTACGAGCAGTACTTC
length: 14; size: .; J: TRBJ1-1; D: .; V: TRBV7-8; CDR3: CASSLGQVNTEAFF; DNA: TGTGCCAGCAGCTTAGGACAGGTGAACACTGAAGCTTTCTTT
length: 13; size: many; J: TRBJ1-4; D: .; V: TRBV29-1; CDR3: CSVAGGWNEKLFF; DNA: TGCAGCGTTGCTGGAGGTTGGAATGAAAAACTGTTTTTT
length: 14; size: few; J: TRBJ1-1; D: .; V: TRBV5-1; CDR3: CASSPKGSNTEAFF; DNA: TGCGCCAGCAGCCCGAAGGGTTCGAACACTGAAGCTTTCTTT